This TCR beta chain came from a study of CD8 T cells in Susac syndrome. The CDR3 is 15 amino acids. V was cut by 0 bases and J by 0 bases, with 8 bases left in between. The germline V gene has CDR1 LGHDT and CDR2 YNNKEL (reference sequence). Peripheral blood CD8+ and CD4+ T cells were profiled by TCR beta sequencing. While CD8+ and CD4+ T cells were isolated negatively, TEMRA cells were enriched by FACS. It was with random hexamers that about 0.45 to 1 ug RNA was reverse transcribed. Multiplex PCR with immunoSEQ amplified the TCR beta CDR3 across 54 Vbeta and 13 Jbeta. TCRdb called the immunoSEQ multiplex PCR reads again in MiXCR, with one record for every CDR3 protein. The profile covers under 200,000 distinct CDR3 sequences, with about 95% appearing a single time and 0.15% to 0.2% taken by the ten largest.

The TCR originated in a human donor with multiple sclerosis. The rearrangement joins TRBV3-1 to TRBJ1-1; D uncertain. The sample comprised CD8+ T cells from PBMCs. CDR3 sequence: CASSQDWTVNTEAFF. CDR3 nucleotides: TGTGCCAGCAGCCAAGATTGGACGGTGAACACTGAAGCTTTCTTT.